This T cell receptor beta chain was found in a study of T cells in Graves' hyperthyroidism and ophthalmopathy. This clonotype was found many times. Amplified TCR beta CDR3 regions derived from RNA transcripts. Primed by the HTBI set, a first-round RT-PCR was run on the TCR CDR3. TCRdb called the multiplex PCR reads again in MiXCR, with one record for every CDR3 protein. The table lists hundreds of thousands of distinct CDR3 sequences, about 14% of them singletons. Germline V CDR1 and CDR2: MNHEY, SVGAGI. J gave up 3 bases and V 4 bases, and 16 bases lay outside the gene matches. The CDR3 contains 18 residues.

Sequencing used blood. This clonotype was sampled from a woman in her thirties or forties with Graves' ophthalmopathy. The rearrangement links TRBV6-5 to TRBJ2-5; TRBD2 agrees at 8 bases. The CDR3 sequence: CASSSTMRGRIGEETQYF. The DNA for the CDR3 is TGTGCCAGCAGTTCCACTATGCGCGGGAGGATCGGGGAAGAGACCCAGTACTTC.